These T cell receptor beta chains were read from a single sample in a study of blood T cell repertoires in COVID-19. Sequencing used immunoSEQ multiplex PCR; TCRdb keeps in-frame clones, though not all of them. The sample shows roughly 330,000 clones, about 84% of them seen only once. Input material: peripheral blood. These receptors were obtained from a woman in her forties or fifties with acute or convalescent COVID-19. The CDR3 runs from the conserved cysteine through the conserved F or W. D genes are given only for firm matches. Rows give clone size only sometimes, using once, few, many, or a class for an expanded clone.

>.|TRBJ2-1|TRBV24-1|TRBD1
TGTGCCACCAGTGCGGACAGGGCCAATGAGCAGTTCTTC
CATSADRANEQFF
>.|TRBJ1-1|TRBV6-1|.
TGTGCCAGCAGTGAGAGCCCAATCTCCACTGAAGCTTTCTTT
CASSESPISTEAFF
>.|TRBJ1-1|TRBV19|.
TGTGCCAGTAGTAAATGGACAGAAAACACTGAAGCTTTCTTT
CASSKWTENTEAFF
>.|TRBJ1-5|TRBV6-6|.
TGTGCCAGCAGTTACTCGTCAGGGAATAGCAATCAGCCCCAGCATTTT
CASSYSSGNSNQPQHF
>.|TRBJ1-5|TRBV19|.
TGTGCCAGTAGTCCCAACGGGGGTTTTGGCAATCAGCCCCAGCATTTT
CASSPNGGFGNQPQHF
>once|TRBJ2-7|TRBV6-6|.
TGTGCCAGCAGTTACTCGTCGCTAGCTTCGTCCTACGAGCAGTACTTC
CASSYSSLASSYEQYF
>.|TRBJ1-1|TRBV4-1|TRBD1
TGCGCCAGCAGCCAGTCGGTTAGGGACAGGGGGAACACTGAAGCTTTCTTT
CASSQSVRDRGNTEAFF
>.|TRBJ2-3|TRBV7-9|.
TGTGCCAGCAGCTTAGCACAAAGCACAGATACGCAGTATTTT
CASSLAQSTDTQYF
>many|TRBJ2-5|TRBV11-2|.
TGTGCCAGCAGCCGGGATCAAGAGACCCAGTACTTC
CASSRDQETQYF
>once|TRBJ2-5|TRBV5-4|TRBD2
TGTGCCAGCAGCTTGGAGGCTAGCGGGAGGGGCGAGACCCAGTACTTC
CASSLEASGRGETQYF
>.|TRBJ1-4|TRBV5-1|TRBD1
TGCGCCAGCAGGGACAGGGAGTCTGGAAAACTGTTTTTT
CASRDRESGKLFF